The present entry profiles one T cell receptor (beta chain) with its context. Its antigen is undetermined. The junction shows a germline mismatch at one end, possibly a read error. The sample is drawn from a study of neurological immune-mediated disorders. Study-level points and caveats: Any association between clinical or MRI features and the multiple sclerosis repertoire cluster was absent. Among expanded clones, no CDR3 amino acid sequences were shared across subjects, a pattern suggesting private repertoires in all groups.

A single record per CDR3 protein comes from TCRdb applying MiXCR to the 5' RACE reads. The data contain about 71,000 distinct CDR3 sequences, 3% to 4% of them singletons. The sequenced sample consisted of PBMCs. The sequence came from a man aged 40-49 years with multiple sclerosis.

DNA for the CDR3: TGCAGTGCTCATGACAGGGTAAATTCAACCCTCAACTTT. The encoded protein is CSAHDRVNSTLNF. This rearrangement joins TRBV20-1 to TRBJ1-6, with TRBD1 matching over 7 bases. In germline, CDR1 is DFQATT, CDR2 SNEGSKA (reference sequence). This CDR3 comprises 13 residues.